The clone carrying this T cell receptor (beta chain) was recorded at least ten times. The antigen remains unidentified. V dropped 8 bases and J dropped 3 bases, with 17 bases sitting between them. This CDR3 region has 14 residues. The sample is drawn from a study of molecular identifiers for immune sequencing clone quantification. Preparation methods for the bulk TCR libraries were those previously described, with listed TCR primers. TCRdb itself ran the PCR reads through MiXCR, one entry per CDR3 protein. The table shows fewer than 70,000 distinct CDR3 sequences, with over 15% occurring only once. Study observations and caveats: Spike-in Jurkat TCR RNA from a single cell reportedly registered among about 1 million naive cells.

V is TRBV23-1 and J is TRBJ2-7; TRBD2 is a possible D gene (6 bases). TRBV23-1 is placed among ORFs of uncertain function. The sequencing input was naive CD8+ T cells from blood, with Jurkat cell RNA spiked in. The subset was: FACS-sorted CD8+CD4-CCR7+CD45RA+ naive T cells. This clonotype was obtained from a human donor in good health. Some libraries in this study had Jurkat cell RNA spiked in. CDR3 protein: CASLTSRDFYEQYF. The CDR3 nucleotides read TGCGCCAGCCTAACTAGCAGGGATTTCTACGAGCAGTACTTC.